One T cell receptor beta chain is described in this entry. The antigen remains undetermined. The data are from a study of blood T cells in healthy people across ages. Study-level background: T cells yielded about one barcoded beta molecule per two cells through template switching.

The study, taken as a whole, reports: Per-million-T-cell TCR beta diversity fell roughly linearly with age. TCR beta diversity was tightly associated with the proportion of naive T cells.

Collection of roughly 10 milliliters of peripheral blood was performed for each donor. Trimming shortened V by 7 bases and J by 9 bases, and 16 bases separated the two germline ends. Germline values: CDR1 SNHLY, CDR2 FYNNEI. The CDR3 totals 13 residues. It was with a sample-barcoded 5' primer and a J-beta primer mix that a second PCR of roughly 7 to 11 cycles was run. Using its own MiXCR run on the 5' RACE reads, TCRdb lists one record per CDR3 protein. This table has 1,300,000 or so distinct CDR3 sequences, around 59% appearing once. The chain uses TRBV2 and TRBJ2-1; no clear D. The source of this sequence is a man between 18 and 29 years old in good health. Sequenced: blood. CDR3 in amino acids: CASTPIYFGEQFF. The CDR3 DNA is TGTGCCAGCACTCCTATCTACTTTGGTGAGCAGTTCTTC.